The next 7 T cell receptor beta chains were all read from a single sample in a study of T cells in Graves' hyperthyroidism and ophthalmopathy. The investigators amplified TCR beta CDR3 regions from RNA transcripts. TCR CDR3 regions were first amplified by RT-PCR with HTBI primers. TCRdb reprocessed the multiplex PCR reads via MiXCR and lists one record per CDR3 protein. The sample has hundreds of thousands of distinct CDR3 sequences, about 14% seen once. Source material: blood. Every receptor here comes from a man aged 50-59 years with Graves' ophthalmopathy.

This clonotype was seen a few times. V usage is TRBV6-1 and J usage is TRBJ2-7, with D perhaps being TRBD1 or TRBD2 (5 bases each). The CDR3 loop spans 13 amino acids. V was clipped by 7 bases and J by 7 bases, with 17 bases between them. Germline V CDR1 and CDR2: MNHNS, SASEGT. CDR3 sequence reads: CASTTTASGEQYF. DNA for the CDR3: TGTGCCAGCACCACGACAGCTTCGGGGGAGCAGTACTTC.

Regarding this clonotype: With a much larger clone just one base away, this may be a read error. The chain couples TRBV27 to TRBJ2-1; perhaps TRBD2 as D (6 bases). Germline CDR1 reads MNHEY; CDR2 reads SMNVEV (reference sequence). This CDR3 is built from 17 residues. As DNA, the CDR3 is TGTGCCAGCAGTCCCCCCGGGGCGGGAAAGGGAACGAATGAGCAGCTCTTC. Amino acid sequence: CASSPPGAGKGTNEQLF.

In this sample, this clonotype turned up a few times. The CDR3 nucleotides read TGTGCCAGCAGCTTAGTTTACGCGACAGCGGGTTCCGGGGAGCTGTTTTTT. It is translated as CASSLVYATAGSGELFF. The chain employs TRBV7-2 and TRBJ2-2, with TRBD2 as a possible D gene (6 bases). Germline V lookup: CDR1 SGHTA, CDR2 FQGNSA. Deletions cut 1 base from V and 6 bases from J, with 18 bases between. This CDR3 region has 17 residues.

The chain recombines TRBV9 with TRBJ2-7; D not resolved. V lost 0 bases and J lost 6, with 7 bases in between. The CDR3 has 12 residues. Per germline, CDR1 SGDLS and CDR2 YYNGEE. The CDR3 loop is CASSVDRGEQYF. The CDR3 bases are TGTGCCAGCAGCGTAGACCGCGGCGAGCAGTACTTC.

This clonotype was seen only a few times. The chain links TRBV15 to TRBJ2-1; the D gene is possibly TRBD1 (6 bases). This CDR3 has 17 residues. V dropped 5 bases and J dropped 7 bases, with 24 bases sitting between them. The germline V gene encodes CDR1 LNHNV and CDR2 YYDKDF (reference sequence). DNA of the CDR3: TGTGCCACCAGCCCCCTTACGGGGCTCCCAGGGGTGAATGAGCAGTTCTTC. Its translation: CATSPLTGLPGVNEQFF.

The chain carries TRBV27 and TRBJ2-5; a weak D match, TRBD2 (5 bases). Germline CDR1 and CDR2: MNHEY and SMNVEV (reference sequence). This CDR3 is 17 amino acids long. The V end was cut by 0 bases, the J end by 0 bases, with 14 bases between. The CDR3 spells CASSLSRQRTNQETQYF. The DNA for the CDR3 is TGTGCCAGCAGTTTATCGAGGCAGCGGACGAACCAAGAGACCCAGTACTTC.

The rearrangement links TRBV19 to TRBJ1-5, with D hard to call. The V end lost 4 bases, the J end lost 2 bases, and 15 bases lay between the germline ends. CDR3 length: 16 amino acids. The germline V gene encodes CDR1 LNHDA and CDR2 SQIVND (reference sequence). The CDR3: CASSTAVLGRNQPQHF. The DNA of the CDR3 is TGTGCCAGTAGTACGGCAGTATTGGGTCGCAATCAGCCCCAGCATTTT.